A selection of T cell receptor beta chains follows, all from one sample in a study of regulatory T cells in long-lasting Graves disease. TCRdb redid the calling of the multiplex PCR reads with MiXCR, one entry per CDR3 protein. The table has 200,000 to 300,000 distinct CDR3 sequences, 20% seen once. This sample comprised peripheral blood mononuclear cells (PBMCs), obtained at new diagnosis, from a patient treated with antithyroid drugs. These receptors came from a female donor with Graves disease. Both conserved end residues are part of each CDR3. Each record gives: D gene, V gene, clone size, J gene, CDR3 protein, CDR3 DNA. A D gene is named only where the DNA matches it firmly. Part of the rows lack a size; the others show once, few, many or a class for expanded clones.

>.|TRBV5-5|.|TRBJ2-3
CASSRRQVGGTDTQYF
TGTGCCAGCAGCCGGCGCCAGGTCGGAGGAACAGATACGCAGTATTTT
>.|TRBV15|many|TRBJ1-1
CATSRQIGEAFF
TGTGCCACCAGCAGACAGATCGGGGAAGCTTTCTTT
>TRBD2|TRBV28|many|TRBJ2-3
CASSPAGPSTDTQYF
TGTGCCAGCAGCCCAGCGGGACCAAGCACAGATACGCAGTATTTT
>.|TRBV20-1|few|TRBJ1-2
CSPLRTYPTYGYTF
TGCAGTCCCCTACGGACATATCCCACCTATGGCTACACCTTC
>TRBD1|TRBV19|many|TRBJ1-5
CASSGDRVIYSNQPQHF
TGTGCCAGTAGTGGCGACAGGGTCATATATAGCAATCAGCCCCAGCATTTT
>TRBD2|TRBV2|many|TRBJ2-3
CASGTSGTDTQYF
TGTGCCAGCGGGACTAGCGGTACAGATACGCAGTATTTT
>TRBD1|TRBV11-2|.|TRBJ2-1
CASSPRDRLDEQFF
TGTGCCAGCAGCCCCCGGGACAGGCTCGATGAGCAGTTCTTC
>TRBD1|TRBV4-3|many|TRBJ2-2
CASSQGRGSTGELFF
TGCGCCAGCAGCCAAGGCAGGGGGAGCACCGGGGAGCTGTTTTTT
>.|TRBV20-1|few|TRBJ1-1
CSASHTEAFF
TGCAGTGCTAGTCACACTGAAGCTTTCTTT
>.|TRBV2|many|TRBJ1-5
CASSDTVGNQPQHF
TGTGCCAGCAGTGATACAGTCGGCAATCAGCCCCAGCATTTT
>TRBD1|TRBV27|.|TRBJ2-1
CASSPSTGGIDEQFF
TGTGCCAGCAGTCCTTCGACAGGGGGTATCGATGAGCAGTTCTTC
>TRBD1|TRBV3-1|many|TRBJ2-7
CASSQAGGREYEQYF
TGTGCCAGCAGCCAAGCAGGGGGCAGAGAATACGAGCAGTACTTC
>.|TRBV2|many|TRBJ2-7
CASSEGWGLLYEQYF
TGTGCCAGCAGTGAGGGTTGGGGACTGCTCTACGAGCAGTACTTC
>TRBD1|TRBV6-5|many|TRBJ2-7
CASSSRDRSYEQYF
TGTGCCAGCAGTTCTCGGGACAGGTCCTACGAGCAGTACTTC